This TCR beta chain was documented in a study of T cells after yellow fever vaccination. V shed 3 bases and J shed 0 bases, with 14 bases lying between them. The CDR3 runs 16 residues. Germline CDR1 reads SGHRS; CDR2 reads YFSETQ. This clonotype has only a few counts. Each CDR3 protein gets one entry after TCRdb re-called the 5' RACE reads with MiXCR. The sample holds around 610,000 distinct CDR3 sequences, roughly 13% seen once. The source material was PBMCs, sampled on the day of the yellow fever booster vaccination. This chain links TRBV5-1 with TRBJ2-3; TRBD2 might be the D (6 bases). The TCR comes from a man aged 25 to 40 who received the YFV17D yellow fever vaccine. The DNA of the CDR3 is TGCGCCAGCAGCTCCGCCGGGGGTCTAAGCACAGATACGCAGTATTTT. Protein: CASSSAGGLSTDTQYF.